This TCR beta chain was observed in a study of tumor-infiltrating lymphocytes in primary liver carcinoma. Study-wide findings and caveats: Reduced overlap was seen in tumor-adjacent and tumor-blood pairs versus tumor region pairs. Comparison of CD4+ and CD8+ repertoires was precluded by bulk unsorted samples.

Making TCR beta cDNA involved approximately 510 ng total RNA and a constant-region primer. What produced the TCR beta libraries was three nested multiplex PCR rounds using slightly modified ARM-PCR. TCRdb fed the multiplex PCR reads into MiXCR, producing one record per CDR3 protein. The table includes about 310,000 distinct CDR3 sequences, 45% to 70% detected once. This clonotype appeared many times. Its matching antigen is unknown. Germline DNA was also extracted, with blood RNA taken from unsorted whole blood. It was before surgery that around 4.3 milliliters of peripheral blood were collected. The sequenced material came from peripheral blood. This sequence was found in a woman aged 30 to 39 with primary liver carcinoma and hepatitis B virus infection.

The CDR3 nucleotides are TGTGCCAGCAGCACCGGGGGGACAGGGGAGACTGAAGCTTTCTTT. As protein: CASSTGGTGETEAFF. The chain recombines TRBV11-2 with TRBJ1-1, with TRBD1 matching 10 bases. The CDR3 has 15 amino acids. CDR1 and CDR2 from the germline V gene are SGHAT and FQNNGV. J was trimmed by 5 bases and V by 5 bases; bases with no gene match: 8.